Listed below are T cell receptor beta chains from one sample, sequenced in a study of regulatory T cells in long-lasting Graves disease. TCRdb analysed the multiplex PCR reads with MiXCR anew, one entry per CDR3 protein. The sample lists 550,000 or so distinct CDR3 sequences; more than 10% were seen once. These data were also filed under a second study, of T cells in Graves' hyperthyroidism and ophthalmopathy.

Sequenced here: peripheral blood mononuclear cells (PBMCs), sampled at new diagnosis, from a patient treated with antithyroid drugs. All receptors derive from a woman aged 25 to 39 with Graves disease. Both conserved end residues are part of each CDR3. The D gene is left open where the match is weak. The listing skips clone size in some rows; elsewhere it reads once, few, many or a size class.

d_call | clone_size | j_call | v_call | cdr3_nt | cdr3_aa
NA | NA | TRBJ1-4 | TRBV6-5 | TGTGCCAGCAGTTACTCGGGGGTTTCTGAAAAACTGTTTTTT | CASSYSGVSEKLFF
NA | few | TRBJ2-7 | TRBV6-5 | TGTGCCAGCAGTTACTCGATAGGGGGACTGACCTACGAGCAGTACTTC | CASSYSIGGLTYEQYF
NA | many | TRBJ2-7 | TRBV11-3 | TGTGCCAGCAGCTTAGATCTAGCGCCGACTCCATACGAGCAGTACTTC | CASSLDLAPTPYEQYF
NA | many | TRBJ1-1 | TRBV29-1 | TGCAGCGTTGTCCCGGCCGACAGGCACACTGAAGCTTTCTTT | CSVVPADRHTEAFF
NA | many | TRBJ1-6 | TRBV12-5 | TGTGCTAGTGGTTTTTATGGGGATTCACCCCTCCACTTT | CASGFYGDSPLHF
TRBD2 | many | TRBJ2-1 | TRBV7-8 | TGTGCCAGCAGCTCGATAGCGGGAGTACTGTACAATGAGCAGTTCTTC | CASSSIAGVLYNEQFF
NA | NA | TRBJ2-7 | TRBV27 | TGTGCCAGCAAGGGCGTCACCAGCTCCTACGAGCAGTACTTC | CASKGVTSSYEQYF
TRBD2 | few | TRBJ2-1 | TRBV5-1 | TGCGCCAGCAGCTGGGGGGATCTTAGCGGGAGGACATCCTACAATGAGCAGTTCTTC | CASSWGDLSGRTSYNEQFF
TRBD2 | many | TRBJ2-1 | TRBV10-3 | TGTGCCATCAGTGATGGGACTAGCGCCTACAATGAGCAGTTCTTC | CAISDGTSAYNEQFF
NA | many | TRBJ2-1 | TRBV10-3 | TGTGCCATCAGTAACAGGGACAATGAGCAGTTCTTC | CAISNRDNEQFF
NA | NA | TRBJ2-7 | TRBV3-1 | TGTGCCAGCAGCCCAAAAGTCGGGGCAGGCCGGGCCTACGAGCAGTACTTC | CASSPKVGAGRAYEQYF
NA | few | TRBJ2-1 | TRBV5-6 | TGTGCCAGCAGCTATGGGACTTACAATGAGCAGTTCTTC | CASSYGTYNEQFF
NA | many | TRBJ1-4 | TRBV6-1 | TGTGCCAGCAGCGAACAGATTAATGAAAAACTGTTTTTT | CASSEQINEKLFF
TRBD2 | NA | TRBJ2-2 | TRBV14 | TGTGCCAGCAGCCAAAGACTAGCGGGAGCCGGGGAGCTGTTTTTT | CASSQRLAGAGELFF
NA | many | TRBJ1-5 | TRBV7-2 | TGTGCCAGCAGCTTAGGGGATCTTGTTATAGGTCAGCCCCAGCATTTT | CASSLGDLVIGQPQHF
NA | many | TRBJ1-4 | TRBV5-1 | TGCGCCAGCAGCAAGGCAACTAATGAAAAACTGTTTTTT | CASSKATNEKLFF
NA | NA | TRBJ2-1 | TRBV19 | TGTGCCAGTAGTATCGAGGGCGGGAAGATCTACAATGAGCAGTTCTTC | CASSIEGGKIYNEQFF
NA | few | TRBJ1-3 | TRBV6-1 | TGTGCCAGCAGGAGGCAGGGAGACTCTGGAAACACCATATATTTT | CASRRQGDSGNTIYF
NA | few | TRBJ1-5 | TRBV20-1 | TGCAGTGCTAGACCTCAGACAGTTTATCAGCCCCAGCATTTT | CSARPQTVYQPQHF
NA | many | TRBJ1-1 | TRBV7-9 | TGTGCCAGCAGCTTAATAAGCTCCCCGAGGGGAGACACTGAAGCTTTCTTT | CASSLISSPRGDTEAFF
TRBD1 | many | TRBJ1-1 | TRBV19 | TGTGCCAGTAGTATAGGCGTACAGGGGGCCACTGAAGCTTTCTTT | CASSIGVQGATEAFF
NA | many | TRBJ1-2 | TRBV2 | TGTGCCAGCAGTGAAACCCAGTCAGGTGGCTACACCTTC | CASSETQSGGYTF
NA | many | TRBJ1-3 | TRBV9 | TGTGCCAGCAGCAACCCCGGCCCGAGGACAGATAAGGCTAGCTCTGGAAACACCATATATTTT | CASSNPGPRTDKASSGNTIYF
NA | many | TRBJ1-6 | TRBV12-3/TRBV12-4 | TGTGCCAGCAGAGGGGGGGGCCCGAATAATTCACCCCTCCACTTT | CASRGGGPNNSPLHF
TRBD1 | many | TRBJ2-7 | TRBV6-1 | TGTGCCAGCAGTGAAGCGCCGGGACAGTACTCCTACGAGCAGTACTTC | CASSEAPGQYSYEQYF
NA | few | TRBJ2-5 | TRBV6-1 | TGTGCCAGCAGGGGCGGACAGACCATCCAAGAGACCCAGTACTTC | CASRGGQTIQETQYF
NA | many | TRBJ2-2 | TRBV2 | TGTGCCAGCAGCAACACCGGGGAGCTGTTTTTT | CASSNTGELFF
NA | NA | TRBJ2-2 | TRBV7-9 | TGTGCCAGCAGCTTCCTTGGCACCAACACCGGGGAGCTGTTTTTT | CASSFLGTNTGELFF
NA | many | TRBJ1-4 | TRBV28 | TGTGCCAGCAGAGGCGGACTTGCAACTAATGAAAAACTGTTTTTT | CASRGGLATNEKLFF
NA | many | TRBJ2-5 | TRBV6-2/TRBV6-3 | TGTGCCAGCAGTGAACAAGATAGATGGGGGGTCCAAGAGACCCAGTACTTC | CASSEQDRWGVQETQYF
NA | NA | TRBJ2-1 | TRBV6-2/TRBV6-3 | TGTGCCAGCAGCCAAAGACTACAATCTGAGCAGTTCTTC | CASSQRLQSEQFF
TRBD1 | many | TRBJ1-4 | TRBV5-1 | TGCGCCAGCAGCGGACAGGGGGCCTTTTATGAAAAACTGTTTTTT | CASSGQGAFYEKLFF
NA | NA | TRBJ2-3 | TRBV30 | TGTGCCTGGGGCCAGGGGGCGGGAGCCACAGATACGCAGTATTTT | CAWGQGAGATDTQYF
TRBD2 | NA | TRBJ2-1 | TRBV28 | TGTGCCAGCAGACCCCGACTAGCGGGAGTAACTGAGCAGTTCTTC | CASRPRLAGVTEQFF
NA | many | TRBJ2-5 | TRBV30 | TGTGCCTGGAGTGTAGGCCCAGGAAAAAAGGAGACCCAGTACTTC | CAWSVGPGKKETQYF
TRBD2 | many | TRBJ2-1 | TRBV20-1 | TGCAGTGCTAGAGATCCAGTTGGGGCTAGCGGGAGCAATGAGCAGTTCTTC | CSARDPVGASGSNEQFF
TRBD1 | NA | TRBJ1-2 | TRBV6-1 | TGTGCCAGCTTACCCGGGACAGGGTCTTATGGCTACACCTTC | CASLPGTGSYGYTF
TRBD2 | many | TRBJ2-3 | TRBV6-2/TRBV6-3 | TGTGCCAGCAGTTACTCGGGACTAGAGACAGATACGCAGTATTTT | CASSYSGLETDTQYF
TRBD2 | many | TRBJ2-1 | TRBV6-5 | TGTGCCAGCAGTTACGGGGCTAGCGGGAGGTACAATGAGCAGTTCTTC | CASSYGASGRYNEQFF
NA | many | TRBJ1-5 | TRBV12-3/TRBV12-4 | TGTGCCAGCGGGCAGCCCCAGCATTTT | CASGQPQHF
TRBD1 | few | TRBJ2-1 | TRBV20-1 | TGCAGTGCTAACAGGGACAGGGGATGGAATGAGCAGTTCTTC | CSANRDRGWNEQFF
NA | many | TRBJ2-5 | TRBV11-1 | TGTGCCAGCAGCTTAGGACAGCGGGAGACCCAGTACTTC | CASSLGQRETQYF
NA | NA | TRBJ1-1 | TRBV5-1 | TGCGCCAGCAGGTGGGCAGAAAACACTGAAGCTTTCTTT | CASRWAENTEAFF
TRBD2 | many | TRBJ2-1 | TRBV18 | TGTGCCAGCTCACCGCTTCGGACTAGCGGGAGATCCTACAATGAGCAGTTCTTC | CASSPLRTSGRSYNEQFF
NA | NA | TRBJ2-1 | TRBV15 | TGTGCCACCAGCAGAGATAGGGGCATCAGCTCCTACAATGAGCAGTTCTTC | CATSRDRGISSYNEQFF
NA | many | TRBJ2-7 | TRBV11-2 | TGTGCCAGCAGCTCCGACAGAGGCGGTCATTTAGTCTACGAGCAGTACTTC | CASSSDRGGHLVYEQYF
TRBD1 | many | TRBJ1-4 | TRBV20-1 | TGCAGTGCGCAGACAGGGCGCGATGAAAAACTGTTTTTT | CSAQTGRDEKLFF
NA | many | TRBJ1-4 | TRBV2 | TGTGCCAGCAGTGAAGCCACGGGCCGGGGTGAAAAACTGTTTTTT | CASSEATGRGEKLFF
NA | NA | TRBJ2-1 | TRBV4-3 | TGCGCCAGCAGCCAAGATTTACCCCCCCCCAATGAGCAGTTCTTC | CASSQDLPPPNEQFF
NA | few | TRBJ1-2 | TRBV29-1 | TGCAGCGCGGGGGACATCAACTATGGCTACACCTTC | CSAGDINYGYTF
NA | many | TRBJ1-1 | TRBV20-1 | TGCAGTAGCGTCGGAGGGCACACTGAAGCTTTCTTT | CSSVGGHTEAFF
NA | many | TRBJ1-2 | TRBV29-1 | TGCAGCGTTGCGGGTGAAGGCTACACCTTC | CSVAGEGYTF
TRBD2 | few | TRBJ2-1 | TRBV7-9 | TGTGCCAGCAGCTATCGGCGTAGCGGGGGCTACAATGAGCAGTTCTTC | CASSYRRSGGYNEQFF
NA | once | TRBJ1-2 | TRBV7-2 | TGTGCCAGCAGCTTAGGTAGGCAGTTGGACTACACCTTC | CASSLGRQLDYTF
NA | few | TRBJ2-5 | TRBV11-3 | TGTGCCAGCAGCTCCGTGAGAGCGGCAGCTCAAGAGACCCAGTACTTC | CASSSVRAAAQETQYF